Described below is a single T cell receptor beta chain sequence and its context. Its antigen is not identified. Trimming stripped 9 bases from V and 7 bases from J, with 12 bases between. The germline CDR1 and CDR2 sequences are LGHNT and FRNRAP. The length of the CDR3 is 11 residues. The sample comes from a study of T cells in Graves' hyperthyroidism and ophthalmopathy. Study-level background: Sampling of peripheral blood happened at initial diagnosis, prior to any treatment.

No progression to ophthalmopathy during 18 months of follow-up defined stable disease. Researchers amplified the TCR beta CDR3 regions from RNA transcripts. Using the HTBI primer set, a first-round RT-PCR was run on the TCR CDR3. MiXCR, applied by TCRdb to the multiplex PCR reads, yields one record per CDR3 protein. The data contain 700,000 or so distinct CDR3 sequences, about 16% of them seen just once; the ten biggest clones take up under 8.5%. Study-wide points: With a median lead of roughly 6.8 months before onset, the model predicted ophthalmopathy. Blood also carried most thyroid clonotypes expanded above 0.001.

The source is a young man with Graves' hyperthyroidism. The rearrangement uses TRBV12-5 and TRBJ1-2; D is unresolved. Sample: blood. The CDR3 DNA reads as TGTGCTAGCGGAAGGGAACTTGGCTACACCTTC. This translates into CASGRELGYTF. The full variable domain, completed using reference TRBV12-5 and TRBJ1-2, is DARVTQTPRHKVTEMGQEVTMRCQPILGHNTVFWYRQTMMQGLELLAYFRNRAPLDDSGMPKDRFSAEMPDATLATLKIQPSEPRDSAVYFCASGRELGYTFGSGTRLTVV.